A selection of T cell receptor beta chains follows, all from one sample in a study of siplizumab effects on memory and regulatory T cells. TCRdb's copy holds only in-frame clones and misses some; the assay was immunoSEQ multiplex PCR. This sample has around 100,000 clones; 94% occur once, and the top ten carry around 0.31%. The sample consisted of non-Treg CD4+ T cells sorted from blood. The origin of the receptors is a human donor in good health. CDR3s include the opening cysteine and the closing phenylalanine or tryptophan. The D gene is left open where the match is weak. The size of a clone is reported for some rows only, either as once, few or many, or as a class for expanded clones.

size | J | V | D | CDR3 | DNA
- | TRBJ2-3 | TRBV29-1 | - | CSVEDGTDTQYF | TGCAGCGTTGAAGATGGTACAGATACGCAGTATTTT
once | TRBJ2-1 | TRBV2 | - | CASSGQFF | TGTGCCAGCAGTGGGCAGTTCTTC
- | TRBJ1-1 | TRBV30 | - | CALYRINEAFF | TGTGCCCTGTACAGGATAAATGAAGCTTTCTTT
- | TRBJ2-3 | TRBV7-2 | TRBD2 | CASSSTSAGTDTQYF | TGTGCCAGCAGTTCGACTAGCGCTGGCACAGATACGCAGTATTTT
- | TRBJ1-2 | TRBV6-5 | - | CASSSPEGNGYTF | TGTGCCAGCAGTTCCCCCGAGGGAAATGGCTACACCTTC
- | TRBJ2-7 | TRBV4-1 | TRBD1 | CASSQTRDRGYEQYF | TGCGCCAGCAGCCAAACCCGGGACAGAGGCTACGAGCAGTACTTC
- | TRBJ1-2 | TRBV11-2 | TRBD1 | CASSLEQGTRDLYGYTF | TGTGCCAGCAGCTTAGAACAGGGGACGAGAGACCTCTATGGCTACACCTTC
- | TRBJ2-7 | TRBV2 | - | CASSRDGFRYEQYF | TGTGCCTCCTCCCGGGACGGATTTAGGTACGAGCAGTACTTC
- | TRBJ2-2 | TRBV5-1 | - | CASSPSGLGTGELFF | TGCGCCAGCAGCCCGTCGGGATTGGGGACCGGGGAGCTGTTTTTT
- | TRBJ1-5 | TRBV6-1 | - | CASSEVGRDQHF | TGTGCCAGCAGTGAAGTTGGAAGGGACCAGCATTTT
- | TRBJ2-3 | TRBV18 | TRBD2 | CASSPRAGGQDTQYF | TGTGCCAGCTCACCAAGAGCGGGGGGCCAGGATACGCAGTATTTT
- | TRBJ2-2 | TRBV11-3 | - | CASSFITGSGELFF | TGTGCCAGCAGCTTTATTACGGGGTCGGGGGAGCTGTTTTTT
few | TRBJ1-1 | TRBV19 | - | CASSRPSGSEAFF | TGTGCCAGTAGTAGGCCCTCAGGGTCTGAAGCTTTCTTT
once | TRBJ2-3 | TRBV5-4 | - | CASGGAGRITDTQYF | TGTGCCAGTGGCGGGGCAGGGCGAATCACAGATACGCAGTATTTT
once | TRBJ2-5 | TRBV19 | TRBD2 | CASSPGGPSETQYF | TGTGCCAGTAGCCCGGGAGGGCCCTCGGAGACCCAGTACTTC
- | TRBJ2-7 | TRBV7-8 | - | CASSLLSNEQYF | TGTGCCAGCAGCTTATTGAGTAACGAGCAGTACTTC
- | TRBJ1-2 | TRBV7-9 | TRBD1 | CASSSTGIGYTF | TGTGCCAGCAGCTCGACAGGGATTGGCTACACCTTC
- | TRBJ2-7 | TRBV7-2 | - | CASSLYGASYEQYF | TGTGCCAGCAGCTTATATGGGGCCTCCTACGAGCAGTACTTC
- | TRBJ1-2 | TRBV20-1 | - | CSATGIWGYTF | TGCAGTGCTACAGGGATATGGGGCTACACCTTC
- | TRBJ1-5 | TRBV6-1 | - | CASSEAVRNQPQHF | TGTGCCAGCAGTGAGGCAGTTCGCAATCAGCCCCAGCATTTT
- | TRBJ2-5 | TRBV11-2 | TRBD2 | CASSLEGRGQETQYF | TGTGCCAGCAGCTTAGAAGGGCGGGGGCAAGAGACCCAGTACTTC
- | TRBJ1-6 | TRBV10-1 | TRBD1 | CASTIGERGQGNSPLHF | TGCGCCAGCACCATTGGGGAGAGGGGACAGGGGAATTCACCCCTCCACTTT
- | TRBJ2-1 | TRBV7-6 | TRBD2 | CASSLGGTSGGAGSGEQFF | TGTGCCAGCAGCTTAGGTGGAACTAGCGGGGGGGCCGGGTCAGGGGAGCAGTTCTTC
- | TRBJ1-1 | TRBV19 | - | CASSFSMNTEAFF | TGTGCCAGTAGTTTCAGCATGAACACTGAAGCTTTCTTT
- | TRBJ1-2 | TRBV5-3 | TRBD1 | CARSLGGTGHPPNYGYTF | TGTGCCAGAAGCTTGGGCGGGACAGGGCACCCTCCTAACTATGGCTACACCTTC
- | TRBJ2-1 | TRBV4-2 | TRBD2 | CASSQEVAGGPNEQFF | TGTGCCAGCAGCCAAGAAGTAGCGGGAGGGCCTAATGAGCAGTTCTTC
once | TRBJ1-6 | TRBV5-4 | TRBD1 | CASSLVGTENSPLHF | TGTGCCAGCAGCTTGGTGGGGACAGAAAATTCACCCCTCCACTTT
- | TRBJ2-7 | TRBV2 | TRBD1 | CASWLEGQGAYEQYF | TGTGCCAGCTGGTTGGAAGGACAGGGGGCCTACGAGCAGTACTTC
- | TRBJ1-2 | TRBV11-2 | - | CASSLSRPNYGYTF | TGTGCCAGCAGCTTAAGCAGGCCCAACTATGGCTACACCTTC
- | TRBJ2-5 | TRBV5-1 | TRBD1 | CASSLTGAETQYF | TGCGCCAGCAGCTTGACAGGGGCAGAGACCCAGTACTTC
- | TRBJ2-7 | TRBV18 | - | CASSPEINVYEQYF | TGTGCCAGCTCACCAGAAATAAACGTGTACGAGCAGTACTTC
- | TRBJ2-1 | TRBV6-6 | - | CASSYSASFDEQFF | TGTGCCAGCAGTTACTCGGCTAGCTTCGATGAGCAGTTCTTC
- | TRBJ2-1 | TRBV6-5 | - | CASKGGEDEQFF | TGTGCCAGCAAAGGGGGGGAGGATGAGCAGTTCTTC
- | TRBJ1-1 | TRBV6-5 | - | CASGPVLNTEAFF | TGTGCCAGCGGGCCTGTCTTGAACACTGAAGCTTTCTTT
- | TRBJ2-7 | TRBV29-1 | - | CSARVGTEAYEQYF | TGCAGCGCCAGGGTGGGGACGGAGGCCTACGAGCAGTACTTC
- | TRBJ2-7 | TRBV11-2 | TRBD1 | CASSRTGSIHEQYF | TGTGCCAGCAGCCGGACAGGGTCGATACACGAGCAGTACTTC
- | TRBJ1-1 | TRBV11-2 | TRBD1 | CASSLPGQGVAEAFF | TGTGCCAGCAGCTTACCGGGACAGGGAGTCGCTGAAGCTTTCTTT
- | TRBJ2-2 | TRBV11-1 | - | CASSLGQNTGELFF | TGTGCCAGCAGCTTGGGTCAGAACACCGGGGAGCTGTTTTTT
- | TRBJ2-1 | TRBV7-2 | - | CASSLSDTSYNEQFF | TGTGCCAGCAGCTTAAGTGACACTTCCTACAATGAGCAGTTCTTC
- | TRBJ1-3 | TRBV2 | - | CASMGGHSGNTIYF | TGTGCCAGCATGGGGGGCCACTCTGGAAACACCATATATTTT
- | TRBJ1-4 | TRBV5-8 | - | CASSSRFGLATNEKLFF | TGTGCCAGCAGCTCGCGGTTTGGGTTAGCAACTAATGAAAAACTGTTTTTT
- | TRBJ2-1 | TRBV5-8 | - | CASSLWRGNEQFF | TGTGCCAGCAGCTTGTGGAGGGGCAATGAGCAGTTCTTC
- | TRBJ2-1 | TRBV9 | - | CASSVDHRYNEQFF | TGTGCCAGCAGCGTAGATCACCGATACAATGAGCAGTTCTTC
- | TRBJ2-2 | TRBV5-6 | - | CASSLGVSGSAGELFF | TGTGCCAGCAGCTTGGGGGTTTCAGGGTCCGCCGGGGAGCTGTTTTTT
- | TRBJ2-3 | TRBV6-1 | TRBD2 | CASSVGSGADSQYF | TGTGCCAGCAGTGTGGGTAGCGGGGCTGATTCGCAGTATTTT